The present T cell receptor (beta chain) was sequenced within a study of CD8 T cells in ankylosing spondylitis. A note on this clonotype: What it binds is not known.

Study results and caveats: A motif in TCR beta, a set of roughly eight highly homologous variants, appeared characteristic of ankylosing spondylitis blood. Disease-linked clones reportedly showed significant enrichment in matched ankylosing spondylitis synovial fluid.

Germline loops: CDR1 MNHNS, CDR2 SASEGT. Trimming took 10 bases from V and 6 from J, leaving 24 bases between them. The CDR3 runs 15 residues. TCRdb re-called the 5' RACE reads with MiXCR, one entry per CDR3 protein. The table has some 840,000 distinct CDR3 sequences, over 9.5% seen once; the top ten hold approximately 0.51%. The TCR sequence derives from a male donor with ankylosing spondylitis. The specimen was blood, either unsorted or a sorted T cell fraction (not recorded which). The J gene is TRBJ1-1, the V gene TRBV6-1; no reliable D call. CDR3 DNA: TGTGCCACCGCCATTCGGGGTGTTATAAGCTCTGAAGCTTTCTTT. Encoded protein: CATAIRGVISSEAFF.